This T cell receptor beta chain was captured by sequencing in a study of cytomegalovirus exposure and HLA in healthy donors (dated by TCRdb to 2016 to 2017). A note on the overall study: An earlier analysis of approximately 550 of the donors reported roughly 270 Gb of sequence data and around 120 million unique TCR beta sequences from about 200 million T cells. A later analysis re-analyzed previously published TCR beta repertoires from approximately 700 donors and added high-resolution HLA genotyping to study TCR occurrence patterns. Every discovery cohort repertoire had been produced on one sequencing platform. Typing coverage varied by locus: roughly 629-640 donors for A, B, C, DRB1 and DQB1; more than 500 for DQA1; around 570 for DPA1; 450 to 480 for DPB1. In addition to the first cohort of 500 to 850 subjects, a separate validation cohort of some 120 different subjects was used. Several DR-DQ haplotypes were treated as single units for association and clustering because of strong linkage in the cohort. HLA typing included class I and class II loci at four-digit resolution. Of the roughly 400 genotyped donors, around 81% fell in the genetic ancestry cluster associated with self-reported Caucasian donors. About 280 gigabases of sequencing data and around 85 million unique TCR sequences made up an early release that covered several hundred HLA-typed donors. The study aimed to test whether cataloging public T cell receptors could reveal signatures of past pathogen exposure. Alongside the repertoire data, information on donor age, sex, ethnicity and CMV serostatus was compiled. Rather than using new phenotypic data, the later analysis identified candidate immune exposures from TCR beta sequences and from how often those sequences occurred across donors. An earlier analysis of fewer than 750 of the donors used high-throughput TCR beta sequencing to judge whether each TCR beta V gene segment behaved as functional or pseudogenic. The study combined high-throughput TCR immunosequencing, statistical association of individual TCRs with disease status, and machine learning to predict cytomegalovirus infection status. Among about 360 genotyped donors of the cohort, an average of about 240,000 unique TCR beta nucleotide sequences were sequenced per donor, around a sixth of them non-productive. In a later genetic analysis, genome-wide SNP genotypes for about three fifths of the roughly 670 donors were used, and that subset was treated as a discovery cohort. The study profiled the T cell repertoires of under 700 subjects by immunosequencing and related them to cytomegalovirus serostatus.

As for this clone: Its antigen is currently not known. No clone much larger than this one lies a single base away; base qualities are absent.

The cohort consisted of 650 to 700 healthy bone marrow donors. Cohort members were all nominally healthy when sampled, although unrecorded immune exposures were likely present. The donor tested CMV seronegative, placing the donor among the 350 to 400 seronegative members of the cohort. A peripheral blood sample was collected from each donor, and TCR beta sequencing was performed on peripheral blood mononuclear cells. The Qiagen DNeasy Blood Extraction Kit was used to extract genomic DNA from the blood cell samples. Library creation used the immunoSEQ multiplex PCR assay. For the multiplex PCR, a mixture combining 60 forward primers for TCR Vbeta segments and 13 reverse primers for TCR Jbeta segments was used. A multiplex PCR assay on genomic DNA amplified the CDR3 region of rearranged TCR beta genes. The amplified TCR beta libraries were sequenced on the Illumina HiSeq System as 87-base-pair reads. Per the authors' processing: In a later analysis, tens of millions of unique TCR beta chains were counted across the 650 to 750 repertoires, and around 10 million of these chains were shared by at least two donors. A nearest-neighbor algorithm error-corrected the raw reads and collapsed the reads into unique sequences, merging closely related sequences to remove PCR and sequencing errors. V, D and J gene segments were assigned by aligning CDR3 sequences to IMGT reference sequences. For a sequence to be retained, a match of at least six nucleotides to both a V gene segment and a J gene segment was required. Rearrangements were classified as productive when the CDR3 lacked stop codons and remained in frame with V and J, and all other rearrangements were classified as non-productive. CDR3 was defined according to IMGT convention as the region running from the second conserved V-encoded cysteine to the conserved J-encoded phenylalanine. The earlier analysis of approximately 500 of the donors excluded sequences that lacked an unambiguous match to a single V gene segment. In an earlier analysis of 450 to 750 of the donors, a V segment was called functional when productive rearrangements were above 56.7%, and segregating when the standard deviation between donors exceeded 5%. To diagnose cytomegalovirus status from the catalog of TCR beta chain sequences, a statistical classification framework was built. A later analysis assigned V and J genes by comparing TCR nucleotide sequences with IMGT/GENE-DB human TR gene sequences. In a later analysis, CDR3 sequences and most-parsimonious VDJ recombination scenarios were assigned using the TCRdist pipeline. In a later analysis, each TCR beta chain was defined by its CDR3 amino acid sequence together with its V-gene family, and reads lacking a unique V-gene family were excluded. To address suspected cross-contamination and a sequencing artifact, a later analysis removed several hundred highly shared, low-generation-probability nucleotide sequences. In a later analysis, a clonal expansion index for each public chain was calculated from normalized within-repertoire ranks of inferred template counts. In a later analysis, generation probabilities were computed using a VDJ recombination model fitted to out-of-frame rearrangements, and the results were checked against IGoR. In a later analysis, TCR-TCR, TCR-HLA and TCR-CMV co-occurrence was scored with hypergeometric tests, and a repertoire-size bias correction was applied to TCR pairs. In a later analysis, false discovery rates were estimated by permuting HLA or CMV assignments 20 times. In a later analysis, co-occurring TCRs were grouped with DBSCAN, and TCRdist sequence similarity was added when clustering was performed within HLA-allele-positive subsets. For co-occurrence clustering, repertoires with fewer than 30,000 or more than 120,000 public chains were excluded, along with a handful of repertoires with anomalous nucleotide sharing. TCRdb re-hosts the immuneACCESS table, in-frame sequences only. Its copies lack some clones; in the studies checked, an unresolved V gene accounts for under half of them, and the cause for the rest is not known. The DNA gave D and trimming, while V, J and clone size come from that table. The sample contains under 150,000 clones, roughly three quarters of them found a single time. The ten largest account for about 1.5% of the sample.

General study outcomes and caveats: Because HLA typing was missing for some donors at each locus, association tests included only the typed subset. The 87-base-pair reads could not distinguish some IMGT-functional V segments, including TRBV6-2 and TRBV6-3, so those segments were excluded. According to a later analysis, most CMV-associated TCR beta chains appeared to be HLA-restricted, and the HLA associations seemed to be driven largely by CMV exposure. The sequencing pipeline was judged likely to have produced a cluster of highly shared sequence variants as a technical artifact. The only immune exposure information available for the cohort was CMV serostatus. According to a later analysis, TCR association rates differed among HLA loci, with DRB1 alleles showing the most associated TCRs and HLA-C alleles showing the fewest. V-gene and J-gene trimming of TCR beta chains was associated with a missense DCLRE1C variant in a later genetic analysis, and the association was replicated in an independent cohort. The classifier was reported to diagnose cytomegalovirus status with high specificity and sensitivity in both the original and validation cohorts. A further reported finding was that TCR beta sequences accurately predicted the HLA-A and HLA-B alleles for most subjects in the first cohort. Because counts were too low, approximately 18 rarely observed V segments, including chromosome 9 orphons, were excluded from the earlier analysis of about 500 of the donors. In the study, 150 to 200 TCR beta chains were listed as associated with cytomegalovirus. Linkage disequilibrium might explain the correlated functional status among segregating V segments, but an unknown experimental factor could not be ruled out. When HLA alleles, especially DR and DQ, strongly co-occurred, attributing TCR associations to individual alleles was difficult. This cohort had only TCR beta chains sequenced, and the lack of alpha or paired-chain data limited which features could be detected. In a later analysis, HLA-associated TCR beta chains were found to be more clonally expanded and to have lower generation probabilities than equally common non-associated chains. Most TCR sequences were observed very rarely across donors, whereas some public TCRs were present in many individuals. The presence/absence analyses assumed that sequencing depth was roughly uniform across donors, and that assumption may not be true. At a false discovery rate of 0.05, a later analysis linked about 16,000 TCR beta sequences to specific HLA alleles. According to the authors, the approach could potentially be generalized to other disease states and immunological phenotypes. Compared with the approximately 710-donor mean, donors in an Asian-associated ancestry cluster had fewer N-insertions in productive TCRs, according to a later genetic analysis. In vitro tests confirmed that three of the cytomegalovirus-associated TCR beta chains recognize cytomegalovirus antigens. Several of the top co-occurrence clusters appeared to be linked to parvovirus B19, influenza, CMV and Epstein-Barr virus, according to a later analysis. In an earlier analysis of more than 450 of the donors, most TCR beta V segments were observed in productive rearrangements about 87% or about 30% of the time, broadly matching IMGT annotations.

The junction shows trimming of 4 bases on V and 5 bases on J, plus 9 bases between the germline ends. From the cysteine up to the phenylalanine, the CDR3 has a length of 14 residues. Left in the record is the CDR3 DNA by itself, 42 bases read in frame from the first base. Per the germline V gene, ENHRY is the CDR1 and SYGVKD is the CDR2. Sample: PBMCs. The sequence links TRBV10-3 to TRBJ1-6; TRBD1 is a weak D gene call, 5 bases matching. This TCR came from a woman aged 35 to 49 in good health and CMV-seronegative. The DNA sequence reads TGTGCCATCAGTGCAGGGCCGAATAATTCACCCCTCCACTTT. The translation is CAISAGPNNSPLHF.